The clone carrying this T cell receptor (beta chain) turned up a few times. The antigen is not known. One entry per CDR3 protein, called by TCRdb with MiXCR from the 5' RACE reads. This sample has 290,000 or so distinct CDR3 sequences, with around 21% found just once. Germline-derived CDR1 and CDR2 are ENHRY and SYGVKD. The CDR3 has 17 residues. V shed 2 bases, J shed 6 bases, and the junction held 7 bases outside the gene matches. This entry is derived from a study of CD8 T cells in ankylosing spondylitis. Overall study results and limits: In peripheral blood, disease-linked CD8+ clones occurred at relatively low frequencies. The study identified a TCR beta motif of under 10 highly homologous variants that appeared characteristic of ankylosing spondylitis blood.

This sequence originates from a female donor with ankylosing spondylitis or in good health (not recorded which). The sequenced sample was blood, either unsorted or a sorted T cell fraction (not recorded which). The chain links TRBV10-3 to TRBJ1-6, with 10 bases matching TRBD1. CDR3 loop: CAISEIPGQGRNSPLHF. The CDR3 DNA is TGTGCCATCAGTGAGATACCGGGACAGGGGCGTAATTCACCCCTCCACTTT.